This T cell receptor beta chain was retrieved from a study of shared T cell receptors in the human thymus. Measured with immunoSEQ multiplex PCR; TCRdb has only the in-frame clones, and not every one. The sample lists hundreds of thousands of clones, more than 70% occurring once. Looked up from germline, CDR1 is SNHLY and CDR2 is FYNNEI. CDR3 length: 16 amino acids. V shed 7 bases and J 4 bases; nucleotides not matched to a gene: 14. The data also belong to a second study, concerning human thymus T cells. That study adds: From resections taken during corrective heart surgery, the thymus tissue was obtained. Among thymic and blood repertoires, usage of V and J genes appeared biased. Highly overlapping thymic repertoires in unrelated individuals were reported by related research.

This chain uses TRBV2 with TRBJ1-1; 8 nucleotides align to TRBD1. This receptor was obtained from a boy under two years old with a congenital heart defect. Input material: thymocytes. CDR3 nucleotide sequence: TGTGCCAGCACCCTGAGTCCGGACAGGGAGAGCACTGAAGCTTTCTTT. This translates into CASTLSPDRESTEAFF. Variable domain in full (rest from reference TRBV2 and TRBJ1-1): EPEVTQTPSHQVTQMGQEVILRCVPISNHLYFYWYRQILGQKVEFLVSFYNNEISEKSEIFDDQFSVERPDGSNFTLKIRSTKLEDSAMYFCASTLSPDRESTEAFFGQGTRLTVV.